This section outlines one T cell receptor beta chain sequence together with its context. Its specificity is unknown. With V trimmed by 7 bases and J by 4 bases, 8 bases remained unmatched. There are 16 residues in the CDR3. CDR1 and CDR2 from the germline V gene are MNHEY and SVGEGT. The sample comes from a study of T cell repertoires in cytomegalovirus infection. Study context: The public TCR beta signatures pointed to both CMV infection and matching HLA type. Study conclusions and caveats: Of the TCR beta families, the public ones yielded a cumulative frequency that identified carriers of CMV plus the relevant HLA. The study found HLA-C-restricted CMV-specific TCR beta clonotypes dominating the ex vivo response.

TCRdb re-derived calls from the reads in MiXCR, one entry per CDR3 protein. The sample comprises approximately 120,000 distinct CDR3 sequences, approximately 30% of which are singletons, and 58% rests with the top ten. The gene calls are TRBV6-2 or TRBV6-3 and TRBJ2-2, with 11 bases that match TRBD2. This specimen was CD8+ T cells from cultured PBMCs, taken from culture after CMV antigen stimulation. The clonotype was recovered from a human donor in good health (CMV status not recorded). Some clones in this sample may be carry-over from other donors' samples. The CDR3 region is CASTIAGGRTTGELFF. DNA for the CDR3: TGTGCCAGCACGATAGCGGGGGGGCGCACCACCGGGGAGCTGTTTTTT.